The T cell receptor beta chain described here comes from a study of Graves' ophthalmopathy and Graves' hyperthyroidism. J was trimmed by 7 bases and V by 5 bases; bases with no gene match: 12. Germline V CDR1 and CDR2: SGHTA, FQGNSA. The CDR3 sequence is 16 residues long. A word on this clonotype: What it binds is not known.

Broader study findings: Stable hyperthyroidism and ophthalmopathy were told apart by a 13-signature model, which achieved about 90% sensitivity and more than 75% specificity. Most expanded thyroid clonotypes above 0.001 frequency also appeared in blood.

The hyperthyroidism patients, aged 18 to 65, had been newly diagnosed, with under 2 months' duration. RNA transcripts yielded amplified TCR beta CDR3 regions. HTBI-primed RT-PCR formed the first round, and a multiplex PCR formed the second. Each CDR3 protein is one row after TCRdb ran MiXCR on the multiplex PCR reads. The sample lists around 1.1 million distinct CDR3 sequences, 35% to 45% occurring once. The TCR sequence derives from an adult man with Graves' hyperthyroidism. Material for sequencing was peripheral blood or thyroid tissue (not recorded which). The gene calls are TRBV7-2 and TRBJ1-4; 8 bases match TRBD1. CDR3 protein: CASSLQTGVNTEKLFF. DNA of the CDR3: TGTGCCAGCAGCCTACAGACAGGGGTGAACACTGAAAAACTGTTTTTT.